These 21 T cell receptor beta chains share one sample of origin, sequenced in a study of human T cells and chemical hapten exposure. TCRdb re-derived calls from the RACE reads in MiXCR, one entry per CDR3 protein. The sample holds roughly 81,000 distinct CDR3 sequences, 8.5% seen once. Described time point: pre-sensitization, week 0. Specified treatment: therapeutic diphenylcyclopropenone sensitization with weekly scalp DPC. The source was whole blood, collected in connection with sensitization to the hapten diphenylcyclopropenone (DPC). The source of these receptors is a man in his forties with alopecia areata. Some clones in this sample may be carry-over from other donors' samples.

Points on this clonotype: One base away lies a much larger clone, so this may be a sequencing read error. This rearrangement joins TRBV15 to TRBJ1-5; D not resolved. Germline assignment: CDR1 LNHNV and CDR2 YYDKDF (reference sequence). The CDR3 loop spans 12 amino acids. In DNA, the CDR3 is TGTGCCACCAGCAGAGCCAATCAGCCCCAGCAATTT. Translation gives CATSRANQPQQF.

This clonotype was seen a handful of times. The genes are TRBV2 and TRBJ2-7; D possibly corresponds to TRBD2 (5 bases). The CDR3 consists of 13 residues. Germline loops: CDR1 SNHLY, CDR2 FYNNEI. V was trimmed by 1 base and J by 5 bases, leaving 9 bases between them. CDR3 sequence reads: CASSEDGVNEQYV. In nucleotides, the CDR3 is TGTGCCAGCAGTGAAGACGGGGTTAACGAGCAGTACGTC.

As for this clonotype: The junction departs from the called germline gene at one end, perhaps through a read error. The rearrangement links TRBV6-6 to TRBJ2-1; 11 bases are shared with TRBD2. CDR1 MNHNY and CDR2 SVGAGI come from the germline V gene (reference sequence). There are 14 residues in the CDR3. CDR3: CASTDGPLAGEQVF. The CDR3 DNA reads TGTGCCAGCACCGACGGGCCACTAGCGGGGGAACAAGTCTTC.

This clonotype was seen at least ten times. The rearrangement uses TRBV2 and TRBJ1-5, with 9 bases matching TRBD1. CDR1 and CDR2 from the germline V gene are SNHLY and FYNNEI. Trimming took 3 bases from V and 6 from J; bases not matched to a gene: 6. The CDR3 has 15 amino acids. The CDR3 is CASSEGQGLFQPQHF. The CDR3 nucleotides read TGTGCCAGCAGTGAGGGACAGGGCCTGTTTCAGCCCCAGCATTTT.

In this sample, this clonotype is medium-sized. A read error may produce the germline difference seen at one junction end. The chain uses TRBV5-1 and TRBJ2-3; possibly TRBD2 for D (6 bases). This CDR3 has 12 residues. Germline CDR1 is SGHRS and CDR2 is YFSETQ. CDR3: CASSPGADTQYF. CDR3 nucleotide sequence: TGTGCCAGCAGCCCGGGGGCAGATACGCAGTATTTT.

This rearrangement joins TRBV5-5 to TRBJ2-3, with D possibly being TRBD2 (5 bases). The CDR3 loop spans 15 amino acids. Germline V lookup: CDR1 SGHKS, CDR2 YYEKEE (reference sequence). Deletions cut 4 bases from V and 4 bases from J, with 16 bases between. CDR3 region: CASSRLSGSADTQYF. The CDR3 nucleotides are TGTGCCAGCAGCCGCCTGAGCGGCTCCGCAGATACGCAGTATTTT.

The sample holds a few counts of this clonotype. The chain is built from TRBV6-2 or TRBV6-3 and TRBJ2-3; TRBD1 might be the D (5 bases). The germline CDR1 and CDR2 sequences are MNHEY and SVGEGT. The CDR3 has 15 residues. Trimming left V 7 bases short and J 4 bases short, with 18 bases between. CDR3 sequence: CASTLLGRAADTQYF. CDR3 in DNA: TGTGCCAGCACCCTCCTGGGCAGGGCGGCAGATACGCAGTATTTT.

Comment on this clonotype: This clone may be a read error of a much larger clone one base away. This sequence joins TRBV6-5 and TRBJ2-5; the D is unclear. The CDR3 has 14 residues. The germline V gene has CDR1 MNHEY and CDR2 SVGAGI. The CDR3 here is CTSSYQVGQETQYF. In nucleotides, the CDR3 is TGTACCAGCAGTTACCAGGTTGGACAAGAGACCCAGTACTTC.

CDR3 DNA: TGTGCCAGCAGCTTAGGGCAGCTCAATCAGCCCCAGCATTTT. Translation: CASSLGQLNQPQHF. The chain combines TRBV7-2 with TRBJ1-5; D gene uncertain. The CDR3 covers 14 residues. Germline V gene data show CDR1 as SGHTA and CDR2 as FQGNSA. Deletions cut 1 base from V and 3 bases from J, with 7 bases between.

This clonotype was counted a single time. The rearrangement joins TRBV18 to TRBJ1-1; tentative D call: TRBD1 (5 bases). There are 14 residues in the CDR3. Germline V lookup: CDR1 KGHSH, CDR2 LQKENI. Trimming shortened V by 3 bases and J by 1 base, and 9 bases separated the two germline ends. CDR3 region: CASSPGRENTEAFF. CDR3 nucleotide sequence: TGTGCCAGCTCACCGGGACGGGAGAACACTGAAGCTTTCTTT.

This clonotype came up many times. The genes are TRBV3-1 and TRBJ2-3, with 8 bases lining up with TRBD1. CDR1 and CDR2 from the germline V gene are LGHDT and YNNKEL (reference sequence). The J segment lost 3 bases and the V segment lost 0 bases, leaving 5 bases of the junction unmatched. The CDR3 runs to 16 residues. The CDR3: CASSQDQGAGTDTQYF. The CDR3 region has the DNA TGTGCCAGCAGCCAAGATCAGGGGGCAGGGACAGATACGCAGTATTTT.

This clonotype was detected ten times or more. The CDR3 nucleotides are TGTGCCAGCAGCTTAACGAGGGATTTCGTCTATGGCTACACCTTC. Amino acids: CASSLTRDFVYGYTF. This chain uses TRBV7-3 with TRBJ1-2; D gene ambiguous. Germline values: CDR1 SGHTA, CDR2 FQGTGA. The V gene lost 0 bases and the J gene lost 4 bases, with 12 bases spanning the gap. The CDR3 runs 15 residues.

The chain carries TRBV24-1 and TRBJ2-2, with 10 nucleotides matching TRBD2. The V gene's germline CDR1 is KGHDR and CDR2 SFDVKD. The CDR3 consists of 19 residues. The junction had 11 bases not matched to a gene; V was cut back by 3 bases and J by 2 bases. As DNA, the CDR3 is TGTGCCACCAGTGATCCCTCCTCGTCTAGCGGGAGCAACACCGGGGAGCTGTTTTTT. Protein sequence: CATSDPSSSSGSNTGELFF.

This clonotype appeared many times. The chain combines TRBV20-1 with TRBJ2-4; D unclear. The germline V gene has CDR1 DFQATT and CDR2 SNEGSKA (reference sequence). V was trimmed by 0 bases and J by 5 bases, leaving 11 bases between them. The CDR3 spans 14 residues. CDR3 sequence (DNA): TGCAGTGCTAGAGATCTCGGCCACGAAAACATTCAGTACTTC. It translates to CSARDLGHENIQYF.

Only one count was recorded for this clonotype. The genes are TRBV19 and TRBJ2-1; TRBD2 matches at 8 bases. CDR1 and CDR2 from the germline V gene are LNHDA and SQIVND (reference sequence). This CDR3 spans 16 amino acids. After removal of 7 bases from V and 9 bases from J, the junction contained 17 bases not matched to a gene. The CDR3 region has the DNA TGTGCCAGTATGCAGGGTCGGGGGGGAGTGGGCGTTGAGCAGTTCTTC. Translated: CASMQGRGGVGVEQFF.

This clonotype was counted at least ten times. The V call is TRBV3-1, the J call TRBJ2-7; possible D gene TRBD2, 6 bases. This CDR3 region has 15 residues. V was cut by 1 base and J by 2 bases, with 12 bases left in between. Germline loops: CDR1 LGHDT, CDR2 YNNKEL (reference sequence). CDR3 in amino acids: CASSQGLVRAYEQYF. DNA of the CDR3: TGTGCCAGCAGCCAAGGACTAGTCCGGGCCTACGAGCAGTACTTC.

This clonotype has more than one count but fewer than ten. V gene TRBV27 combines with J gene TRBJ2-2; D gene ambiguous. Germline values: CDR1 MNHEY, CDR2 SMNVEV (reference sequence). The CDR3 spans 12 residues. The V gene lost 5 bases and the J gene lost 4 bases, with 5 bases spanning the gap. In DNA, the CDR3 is TGTGCCAGCAGTATTGCCACCGGGGAGCTGTTTTTT. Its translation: CASSIATGELFF.

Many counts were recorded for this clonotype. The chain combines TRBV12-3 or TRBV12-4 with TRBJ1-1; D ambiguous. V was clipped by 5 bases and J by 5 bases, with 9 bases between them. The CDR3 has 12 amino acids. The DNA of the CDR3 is TGTGCCAGCAGTCGGGCGCGGACTGAAGCTTTCTTT. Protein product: CASSRARTEAFF.

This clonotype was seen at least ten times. The CDR3 DNA sequence: TGTGCCAGCAGCTTAAAAGCGGGAGAGGATACGCAGTATTTT. Protein product: CASSLKAGEDTQYF. This chain joins TRBV7-8 and TRBJ2-3; 8 bases match TRBD2. The V segment lost 2 bases and the J segment 6 bases; nucleotides outside the gene matches: 4. The V gene's germline CDR1 is SGHVS and CDR2 FQNEAQ. CDR3 length: 14 residues.

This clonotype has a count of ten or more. CDR3 amino acids: CASSLGSQGWNEKLFF. For the CDR3, the DNA is TGTGCCAGCAGCTTAGGCTCTCAGGGATGGAATGAAAAACTGTTTTTT. The gene calls are TRBV7-2 and TRBJ1-4, with D perhaps matching TRBD1 (5 bases). The CDR3 has 16 residues. V was shortened by 1 base and J by 5 bases, with 14 bases between the two germline ends. Looked up from germline, CDR1 is SGHTA and CDR2 is FQGNSA.

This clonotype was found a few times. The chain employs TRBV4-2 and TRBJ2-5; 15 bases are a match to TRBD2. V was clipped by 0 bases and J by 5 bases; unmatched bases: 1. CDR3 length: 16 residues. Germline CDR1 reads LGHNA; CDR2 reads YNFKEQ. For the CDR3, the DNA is TGTGCCAGCAGCCAAGAAGGACTAGCGGGGGGGGAGACCCAGTACTTC. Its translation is CASSQEGLAGGETQYF.